Sequencing of this TCR beta chain was carried out in a study of neurological immune-mediated disorders. This clonotype was counted ten times or more. The trim removed 3 bases at V and 6 bases at J, leaving 18 bases unmatched. The CDR3 is 19 residues long. TCRdb reprocessed the 5' RACE reads with MiXCR, giving one entry per CDR3 protein. The data show roughly 21,000 distinct CDR3 sequences, 15% to 20% seen once. The sequence came from a woman aged 18-35 years with multiple sclerosis. The sequenced sample consisted of CD8+ T cells from blood. The V and J genes are TRBV12-3 or TRBV12-4 and TRBJ2-1, with 9 positions matching TRBD2. The CDR3 is CASSFWVAGEGEGPNEQFF. CDR3 bases: TGTGCCAGCAGTTTTTGGGTAGCGGGAGAGGGGGAAGGGCCCAATGAGCAGTTCTTC.